These 5 T cell receptor beta chains were sequenced from one sample in a study of T cell changes during pregnancy in multiple sclerosis. The table came from immunoSEQ multiplex PCR; TCRdb's copy has only in-frame clones and leaves some out. Among more than 85,000 clones, 93% were seen once, and the ten largest hold 1.3% to 1.5%. The material sequenced was peripheral blood, taken in the third trimester of pregnancy. These receptors originate from a female donor in good health, enrolled as a control in a pregnancy study.

V usage is TRBV4-1 and J usage is TRBJ2-7, with a possible D match to TRBD2 (7 bases). Germline V lookup: CDR1 MGHRA, CDR2 YSYEKL. The V and J ends lost 2 bases and 4 bases respectively, with 33 bases between them. CDR3 length: 21 residues. The CDR3 DNA reads as TGCGCCAGCAGCCAATTCCCCTCCCGGTCACCGTTTGGGGGGGGGCCTTACGAGCAGTACTTC. Translation: CASSQFPSRSPFGGGPYEQYF.

This chain links TRBV29-1 with TRBJ2-2, with 8 bases fitting TRBD2. V shed 6 bases and J 0 bases; nucleotides not matched to a gene: 3. The CDR3 consists of 14 residues. Germline-derived CDR1 and CDR2 are SQVTM and ANQGSEA. The CDR3 region has the DNA TGCAGCGTCGGAGCGGGGGCGAACACCGGGGAGCTGTTTTTT. This encodes CSVGAGANTGELFF.

The genes are TRBV7-2 and TRBJ2-1, with 8 nucleotides matching TRBD2. Losses at the gene ends were 2 bases for V and 0 bases for J; bases not matched to a gene: 12. The CDR3 is 19 amino acids. Germline V lookup: CDR1 SGHTA, CDR2 FQGNSA. The CDR3 region is CASSLSAGGSIPSYNEQFF. In DNA, the CDR3 is TGTGCCAGCAGCTTATCCGCGGGAGGTTCCATTCCCTCCTACAATGAGCAGTTCTTC.

This clone was detected only once. The rearrangement joins TRBV29-1 to TRBJ1-1, with 12 bases fitting TRBD1. Germline V lookup: CDR1 SQVTM, CDR2 ANQGSEA. Losses at the gene ends were 7 bases for V and 1 base for J; bases not matched to a gene: 4. The CDR3 contains 14 residues. The CDR3 loop is CSGGQGAWNTEAFF. CDR3 in DNA: TGCAGCGGGGGACAGGGGGCGTGGAACACTGAAGCTTTCTTT.

The J gene is TRBJ2-2, the V gene TRBV5-1; 8 nucleotides line up with TRBD1. This CDR3 comprises 15 residues. Germline V gives CDR1 SGHRS, CDR2 YFSETQ. V lost 4 bases to trimming and J lost 1 base; unmatched junction nucleotides: 3. CDR3 region: CASSQGTGNTGELFF. The CDR3 nucleotides are TGCGCCAGCAGCCAAGGGACAGGGAACACCGGGGAGCTGTTTTTT.